This T cell receptor beta chain appears in the sequencing data of a study of blood T cell repertoires in COVID-19 (dated by TCRdb to the early 2020s). A note on the overall study: Collaborator samples came from the United States, Italy and Spain and covered acute and convalescent phases of COVID-19. Sample metadata almost always included a de-identified subject ID, COVID-19 status, age in years and sex. The repertoires were made available in a free public database intended to serve as a resource for research on the immune response to SARS-CoV-2. The prospective study material was composed of cDNA or gDNA derived from T cells, B-cell-depleted T cells, or PBMCs. Where HLA class I and class II types were available, the types were taken from metadata supplied by the sample provider, not from assay-based typing. The samples were drawn from the first 160 participants of the ongoing ImmuneRACE study and from over a thousand subjects provided by 6 global collaborators. Subjects who had been exposed to COVID-19, were actively infected with it, or had recovered from it provided the deeply sampled blood TCRbeta repertoires that made up the dataset.

Each collaborating institution followed its own protocols to collect whole blood in K2EDTA tubes. Collaborator samples were shipped for TCRbeta analysis as frozen whole blood, isolated PBMCs, or DNA extracted from either sample type. V is reduced by 2 bases and J by 5 bases, leaving a spacing of 9 bases between them. Including cysteine and phenylalanine, the CDR3 has 14 amino acids. Kept here is only the CDR3 DNA, which spans 42 bases and is read in frame from base 1. Sequences SEHNR (CDR1) and FQNEAQ (CDR2) are obtained from the germline V gene (reference sequence). TCRbeta CDR3 regions were amplified from genomic DNA by means of the immunoSEQ Assay, a bias-controlled multiplex PCR. Under the source paper's analysis protocol: The number of nucleated cells in each sample was estimated from the amplification of reference gene primers within the assay. To quantify the absolute abundance of each unique TCRbeta CDR3 rearrangement, sequence reads were collapsed and filtered. For each sample, productive Simpson clonality was calculated as the square root of Simpson's diversity index across productive rearrangements. TCRdb stores this immuneACCESS table with in-frame sequences only. Part of the clones is absent; in the studies checked, under half of the shortfall reflects unresolved V genes, and no reason is known for the rest. V and J calls and clone size follow that table, whereas D and trimming were derived from the DNA. Across this sample there are some 70,000 clones, with 75% to 90% seen only once. More than 7.5% of the sample goes to the ten largest clones.

The study at large found these results: How much clinical and demographic metadata was included differed by source and by participant, and the metadata was provided uncurated.

Notes on this clone: Its cognate antigen has yet to be identified. Base-call qualities are not available, and no considerably larger clone is one nucleotide away.

The origin of this receptor is a man between 45 and 60 years old with active COVID-19. The chain is assembled from TRBV7-9 and TRBJ2-2, with the identity of the D gene unclear. The material sequenced was peripheral blood. The DNA sequence is given as TGTGCCAGCAGCTTATATGATAGTACCGGGGAGCTGTTTTTT. This sequence encodes CASSLYDSTGELFF.